The 21 T cell receptor beta chains listed next were all sequenced from one sample in a study of blood T cell repertoires in COVID-19. Libraries were prepared by immunoSEQ multiplex PCR; TCRdb keeps only in-frame clonotypes and omits some of them. The sample comprises just under 350,000 clones, 87% of which are singletons, and nearly 6.5% rests with the top ten. Material for sequencing was peripheral blood. These receptor sequences come from a woman in her forties or fifties with COVID-19, enrolled during active disease.

The V call is TRBV11-2, the J call TRBJ2-1, with 10 bases matching TRBD2. Unmatched junction bases numbered 3, after V lost 3 bases and J lost 4 bases. CDR1 and CDR2 from the germline V gene are SGHAT and FQNNGV. This CDR3 region has 15 residues. CDR3 in DNA: TGTGCCAGCAGCTTGAGCGGGAGGGTATACAATGAGCAGTTCTTC. Translation gives CASSLSGRVYNEQFF.

This chain joins TRBV3-1 (or the pseudogene TRBV3-2) and TRBJ2-6, with 9 positions matching TRBD2. J was trimmed by 4 bases and V by 3 bases; bases with no gene match: 10. CDR3 length: 18 residues. The germline V gene encodes CDR1 LGHDT and CDR2 YNNKEL (reference sequence). The CDR3 region is CASSHSEASGVGANVLTF. The CDR3 DNA follows: TGTGCCAGCAGCCACAGCGAAGCTAGCGGGGTGGGGGCCAACGTCCTGACTTTC.

The V and J genes are TRBV24-1 and TRBJ2-7; D remains ambiguous. The CDR3 covers 15 residues. Germline-derived CDR1 and CDR2 are KGHDR and SFDVKD. V was trimmed by 1 base and J by 7 bases, leaving 16 bases between them. This CDR3 is CATSDFDTAIGEQYF. The CDR3, as DNA: TGTGCCACCAGTGATTTTGACACCGCCATCGGTGAGCAGTACTTC.

The chain couples TRBV19 to TRBJ1-1; 7 bases are shared with TRBD1. Trimming removed 8 bases from V and 8 bases from J; junction bases left unmatched: 8. The germline V gene has CDR1 LNHDA and CDR2 SQIVND (reference sequence). The CDR3 contains 12 residues. As DNA, the CDR3 is TGTGCCAGTGCAACAGGGGTTGGGGAAGCTTTCTTT. Its protein product is CASATGVGEAFF.

This clone has just one count. V usage is TRBV6-2 or TRBV6-3 and J usage is TRBJ1-3; TRBD1 matches 8 bases. Germline trimming cut 5 bases from V and 2 bases from J; bases unmatched to any gene: 2. In germline, CDR1 is MNHEY, CDR2 SVGEGT. This CDR3 has 14 amino acids. The CDR3 region has the DNA TGTGCCAGCAGTCCGGACAGGGCTGGAAACACCATATATTTT. Translation gives CASSPDRAGNTIYF.

CDR3 in amino acids: CASSMQGQGEKLFF. As DNA, the CDR3 is TGTGCCAGTAGTATGCAGGGGCAAGGTGAAAAACTGTTTTTT. The genes are TRBV19 and TRBJ1-4; a possible D gene is TRBD1 (6 bases). CDR1 is LNHDA, CDR2 SQIVND, per germline (reference sequence). Between the trimmed V and J ends, which lost 3 bases and 7 bases, there was a span of 12 bases. The CDR3 spans 14 residues.

This clone was seen a handful of times. This sequence joins TRBV4-2 and TRBJ2-7; D unresolved. V was cut by 0 bases and J by 0 bases, with 9 bases left in between. The CDR3 loop spans 15 amino acids. Germline V gene sequence: CDR1 LGHNA, CDR2 YNFKEQ. The CDR3 protein is CASSQDPTFSYEQYF. As DNA, the CDR3 is TGTGCCAGCAGCCAAGATCCGACATTCTCCTACGAGCAGTACTTC.

The rearrangement uses TRBV7-2 and TRBJ2-1; TRBD2 matches at 9 bases. The CDR3 is 16 residues long. Germline lookup yields CDR1 SGHTA and CDR2 FQGNSA. J gave up 7 bases and V 5 bases, and 12 bases lay outside the gene matches. For the CDR3, the DNA is TGTGCCAGCAGCCCCGGCGTGGCGGGAGGGGGGAATGAGCAGTTCTTC. Translated, it gives CASSPGVAGGGNEQFF.

In nucleotides, the CDR3 is TGTGCCAGCTCACCATTTTCTCTAAAGGGAGAGTACACCTTC. Translated: CASSPFSLKGEYTF. The chain has TRBV18 and TRBJ1-2; D is ambiguous. The CDR3 covers 14 residues. V was shortened by 2 bases and J by 11 bases, with 18 bases between the two germline ends. Germline assignment: CDR1 KGHSH and CDR2 LQKENI.

The chain combines TRBV19 with TRBJ1-1; 7 bases match TRBD1. The germline V gene encodes CDR1 LNHDA and CDR2 SQIVND (reference sequence). V lost 4 bases and J lost 3; bases outside the gene matches: 8. The CDR3 runs 15 residues. CDR3 loop: CASSTSGTAYTEAFF. As DNA, the CDR3 is TGTGCCAGTAGTACATCCGGGACAGCTTACACTGAAGCTTTCTTT.

This clone was detected only a few times. The chain employs TRBV10-3 and TRBJ1-1; D is possibly TRBD1 (6 bases). The CDR3 length is 13 residues. Looked up from germline, CDR1 is ENHRY and CDR2 is SYGVKD. Trimming pared 3 bases from V and 3 bases from J, leaving 8 bases between. The CDR3, as DNA: TGTGCCATCAGTGAAGACAGGCACACTGAAGCTTTCTTT. It yields the protein CAISEDRHTEAFF.

With respect to this clone: Other nucleotide sequences in the sample specify the same CDR3. V gene TRBV7-3 combines with J gene TRBJ2-3; a weak D match, TRBD2 (5 bases). The CDR3 loop spans 13 amino acids. The germline V gene has CDR1 SGHTA and CDR2 FQGTGA. V was shortened by 3 bases and J by 4 bases, with 8 bases between the two germline ends. The CDR3 nucleotides read TGTGCCAGCAGCTTGAGGGCCGCAGATACGCAGTATTTT. It yields the protein CASSLRAADTQYF.

This rearrangement joins TRBV14 to TRBJ1-6, with D uncertain. Germline V gene lookup returns CDR1 SGHDN and CDR2 FVKESK. This CDR3 contains 13 residues. V dropped 2 bases and J dropped 4 bases, with 3 bases sitting between them. CDR3 residues: CASSQQYNSPLHF. The CDR3 DNA reads TGTGCCAGCAGCCAACAGTATAATTCACCCCTCCACTTT.

CDR3 DNA sequence: TGTGCCAGCACATTAGCGGGAGGGACCGGGGAGCTGTTTTTT. Protein sequence: CASTLAGGTGELFF. The V call is TRBV2, the J call TRBJ2-2; 11 positions agree with TRBD2. Trimming cost V 7 bases and J 5 bases; bases outside gene matches: 3. The CDR3 has 14 amino acids. Germline-derived CDR1 and CDR2 are SNHLY and FYNNEI.

This chain uses TRBV4-1 with TRBJ2-5, with 10 positions matching TRBD1. The V gene end was trimmed by 0 bases and the J gene end by 4 bases; junction bases not matched to a gene: 8. Germline V CDR1 and CDR2: MGHRA, YSYEKL. This CDR3 contains 17 residues. CDR3 region: CASSQDRGTGVPETQYF. The CDR3 bases are TGCGCCAGCAGCCAAGACCGGGGGACAGGGGTTCCAGAGACCCAGTACTTC.

The chain is built from TRBV25-1 and TRBJ1-1, with TRBD1 matching over 10 bases. This CDR3 is 16 amino acids long. Germline V gene sequence: CDR1 MGHDK, CDR2 SYGVNS. The V segment lost 6 bases and the J segment 3 bases; nucleotides outside the gene matches: 10. The CDR3 region has the DNA TGTGCCAGCAGAGCCGACAGGGGGCTGGGTGACACTGAAGCTTTCTTT. Translation gives CASRADRGLGDTEAFF.

This chain uses TRBV6-6 with TRBJ1-1; TRBD1 matches at 8 bases. The V and J ends lost 2 bases and 6 bases, in that order; junction bases with no gene match: 8. Germline loops: CDR1 MNHNY, CDR2 SVGAGI (reference sequence). This CDR3 region has 15 residues. The CDR3 DNA reads as TGTGCCAGCAGTTACGGGGCAGGGGGCGACGCTGAAGCTTTCTTT. This gives the protein CASSYGAGGDAEAFF.

V gene TRBV19 combines with J gene TRBJ2-2; 14 positions match TRBD2. V shed 6 bases, J shed 10 bases, and the junction held 16 bases outside the gene matches. The V gene's germline CDR1 is LNHDA and CDR2 SQIVND (reference sequence). The CDR3 is 18 amino acids. The CDR3 DNA reads as TGTGCCAGTAGAACGGGAGGGACTAGCGGGAGAGGGGGTTCGGAGCTGTTTTTT. This gives the protein CASRTGGTSGRGGSELFF.

The genes are TRBV5-5 and TRBJ2-1; the match to TRBD2 covers 11 bases. In germline, CDR1 is SGHKS, CDR2 YYEKEE (reference sequence). Germline trimming cut 0 bases from V and 4 bases from J; bases unmatched to any gene: 6. The CDR3 is made up of 17 amino acids. The CDR3 sequence: CASSLVLAGGLYNEQFF. DNA for the CDR3: TGTGCCAGCAGCTTGGTCCTAGCGGGAGGATTGTACAATGAGCAGTTCTTC.

The chain employs TRBV24-1 and TRBJ2-2, with D possibly matching TRBD2 (6 bases). Germline V CDR1 and CDR2: KGHDR, SFDVKD. Trimming took off 2 bases at V and 8 bases at J, with 8 bases between the two ends. CDR3 length: 13 residues. This CDR3 reads CATSDSGVGELFF. DNA for the CDR3: TGTGCCACCAGTGATTCGGGGGTGGGGGAGCTGTTTTTT.

This chain uses TRBV4-3 with TRBJ1-6, with D possibly TRBD1 on 6 matching bases. The CDR3 extends over 18 amino acids. V dropped 0 bases and J dropped 0 bases, with 12 bases sitting between them. Germline CDR1 reads LGHNA; CDR2 reads YSLEER. CDR3 nucleotide sequence: TGCGCCAGCAGCCAAGATCGGGTAGGGGGCTCCTATAATTCACCCCTCCACTTT. Translated: CASSQDRVGGSYNSPLHF.